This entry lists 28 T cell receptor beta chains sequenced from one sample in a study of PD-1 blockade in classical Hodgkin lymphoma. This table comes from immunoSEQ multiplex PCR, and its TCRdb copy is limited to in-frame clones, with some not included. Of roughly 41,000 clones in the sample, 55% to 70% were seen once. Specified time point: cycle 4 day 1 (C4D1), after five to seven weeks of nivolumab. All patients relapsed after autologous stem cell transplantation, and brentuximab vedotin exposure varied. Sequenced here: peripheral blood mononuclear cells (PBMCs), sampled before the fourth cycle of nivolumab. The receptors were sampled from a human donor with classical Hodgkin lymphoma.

In DNA form, the CDR3 reads TGTGCCAGCAGCTCTGACACCTACGAGCAGTACTTC. Its translation is CASSSDTYEQYF. This chain uses TRBV7-9 with TRBJ2-7; the D is unclear. V lost 4 bases, J lost 2 bases, and 6 bases lay in between. Germline assignment: CDR1 SEHNR and CDR2 FQNEAQ (reference sequence). The CDR3 is 12 amino acids.

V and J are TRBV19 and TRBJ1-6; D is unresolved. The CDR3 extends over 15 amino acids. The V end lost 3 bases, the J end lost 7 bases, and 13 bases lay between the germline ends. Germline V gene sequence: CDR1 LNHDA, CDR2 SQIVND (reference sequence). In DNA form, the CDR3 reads TGTGCCAGTAGTATCGACCCGATTTTCAATTCACCCCTCCACTTT. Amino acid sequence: CASSIDPIFNSPLHF.

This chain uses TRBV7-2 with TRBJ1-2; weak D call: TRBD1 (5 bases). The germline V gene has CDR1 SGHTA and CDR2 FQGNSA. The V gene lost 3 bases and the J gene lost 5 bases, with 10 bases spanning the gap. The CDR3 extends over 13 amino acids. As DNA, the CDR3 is TGTGCCAGCAGCTTGGGACCTGGATATGGCTACACCTTC. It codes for CASSLGPGYGYTF.

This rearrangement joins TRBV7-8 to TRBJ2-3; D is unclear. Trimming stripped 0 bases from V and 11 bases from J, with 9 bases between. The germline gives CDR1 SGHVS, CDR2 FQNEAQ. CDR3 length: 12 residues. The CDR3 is CASSLASLEQYF. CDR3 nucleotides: TGTGCCAGCAGCTTAGCCAGTTTGGAGCAGTATTTT.

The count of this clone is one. This chain's CDR3 is CASSLEGGDSYEQYF. The CDR3 DNA sequence: TGTGCCAGCAGCTTAGAGGGAGGGGACTCCTACGAGCAGTACTTC. This chain connects TRBV11-3 to TRBJ2-7, with TRBD2 matching over 7 bases. The CDR3 is 15 residues long. Germline V gene lookup returns CDR1 SGHNT and CDR2 YENEEA. Trimming at V came to 0 bases and at J to 0 bases, leaving 2 bases not matched to a gene.

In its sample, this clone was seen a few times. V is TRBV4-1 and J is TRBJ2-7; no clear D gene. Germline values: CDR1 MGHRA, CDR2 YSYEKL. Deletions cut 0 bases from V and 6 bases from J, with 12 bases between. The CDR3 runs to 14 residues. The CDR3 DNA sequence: TGCGCCAGCAGCCAAGATTCCCTCCAGTCCGAGCAGTACTTC. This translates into CASSQDSLQSEQYF.

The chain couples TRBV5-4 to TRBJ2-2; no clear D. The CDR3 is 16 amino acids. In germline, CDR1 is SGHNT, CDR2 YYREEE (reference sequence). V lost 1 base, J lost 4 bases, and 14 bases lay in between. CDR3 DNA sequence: TGTGCCAGCAGCTTGAGTACAGAAATTTTCACCGGGGAGCTGTTTTTT. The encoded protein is CASSLSTEIFTGELFF.

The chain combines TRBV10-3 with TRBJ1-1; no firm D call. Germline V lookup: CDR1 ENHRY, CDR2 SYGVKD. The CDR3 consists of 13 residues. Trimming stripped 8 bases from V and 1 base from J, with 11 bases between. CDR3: CAIGASPNTEAFF. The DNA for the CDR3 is TGTGCCATCGGCGCCTCACCGAACACTGAAGCTTTCTTT.

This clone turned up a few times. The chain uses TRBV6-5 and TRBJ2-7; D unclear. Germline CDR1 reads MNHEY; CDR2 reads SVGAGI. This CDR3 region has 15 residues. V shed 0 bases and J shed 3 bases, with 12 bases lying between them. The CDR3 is CASSYSSNGFYEQYF. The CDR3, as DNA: TGTGCCAGCAGTTACTCGAGCAACGGCTTCTACGAGCAGTACTTC.

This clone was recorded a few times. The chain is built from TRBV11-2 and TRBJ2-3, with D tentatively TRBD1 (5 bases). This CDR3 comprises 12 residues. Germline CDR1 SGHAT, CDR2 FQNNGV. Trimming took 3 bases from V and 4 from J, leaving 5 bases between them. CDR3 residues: CASSLTADTQYF. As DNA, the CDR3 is TGTGCCAGCAGCTTGACAGCAGATACGCAGTATTTT.

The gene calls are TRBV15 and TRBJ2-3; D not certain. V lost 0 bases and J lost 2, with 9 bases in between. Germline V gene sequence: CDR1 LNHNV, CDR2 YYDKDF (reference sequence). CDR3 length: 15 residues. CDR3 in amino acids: CATSRDGVSTDTQYF. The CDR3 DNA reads TGTGCCACCAGCAGAGATGGAGTTTCCACAGATACGCAGTATTTT. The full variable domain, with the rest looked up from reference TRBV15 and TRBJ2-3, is DAMVIQNPRYQVTQFGKPVTLSCSQTLNHNVMYWYQQKSSQAPKLLFHYYDKDFNNEADTPDNFQSRRPNTSFCFLDIRSPGLGDTAMYLCATSRDGVSTDTQYFGPGTRLTVL.

CDR3 sequence (DNA): TGTGCCAGCAGTTACGGCGGGGAGGCGGAGACCCAGTACTTC. It translates to CASSYGGEAETQYF. The gene calls are TRBV6-5 and TRBJ2-5; D is perhaps TRBD2 (6 bases). The germline V gene encodes CDR1 MNHEY and CDR2 SVGAGI. V was trimmed by 2 bases and J by 5 bases, leaving 12 bases between them. The CDR3 extends over 14 amino acids.

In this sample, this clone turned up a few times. The CDR3 sequence: CASRPTGNYGYTF. CDR3 nucleotides: TGTGCCAGCAGGCCGACGGGAAACTATGGCTACACCTTC. This sequence joins TRBV6-5 and TRBJ1-2; D is ambiguous. Per germline, CDR1 MNHEY and CDR2 SVGAGI. Trimming cost V 6 bases and J 2 bases, with 10 bases left between them. The CDR3 is made up of 13 amino acids.

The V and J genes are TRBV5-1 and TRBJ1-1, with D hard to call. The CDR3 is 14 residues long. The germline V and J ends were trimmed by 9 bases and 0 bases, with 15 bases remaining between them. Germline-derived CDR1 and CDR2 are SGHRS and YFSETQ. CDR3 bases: TGCGCCACCCGACTGCTGAGCCTGAACACTGAAGCTTTCTTT. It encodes CATRLLSLNTEAFF.

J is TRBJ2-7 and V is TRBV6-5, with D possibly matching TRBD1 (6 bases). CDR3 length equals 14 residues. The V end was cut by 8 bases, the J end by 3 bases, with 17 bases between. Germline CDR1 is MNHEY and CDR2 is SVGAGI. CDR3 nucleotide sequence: TGTGCCAGCGGTGTTGGGGGCACCTTCTACGAGCAGTACTTC. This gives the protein CASGVGGTFYEQYF.

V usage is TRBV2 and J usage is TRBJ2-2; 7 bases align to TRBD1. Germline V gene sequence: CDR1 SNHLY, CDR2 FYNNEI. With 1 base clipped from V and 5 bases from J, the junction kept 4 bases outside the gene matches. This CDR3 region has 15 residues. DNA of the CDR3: TGTGCCAGCAGTGAAGTCAGGGGGACGACCGGGGAGCTGTTTTTT. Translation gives CASSEVRGTTGELFF. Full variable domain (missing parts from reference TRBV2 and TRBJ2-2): EPEVTQTPSHQVTQMGQEVILRCVPISNHLYFYWYRQILGQKVEFLVSFYNNEISEKSEIFDDQFSVERPDGSNFTLKIRSTKLEDSAMYFCASSEVRGTTGELFFGEGSRLTVL.

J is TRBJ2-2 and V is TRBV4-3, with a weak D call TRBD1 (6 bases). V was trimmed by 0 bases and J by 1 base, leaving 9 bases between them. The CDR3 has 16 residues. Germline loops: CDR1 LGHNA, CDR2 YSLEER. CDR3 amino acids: CASSQEPGQNTGELFF. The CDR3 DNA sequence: TGCGCCAGCAGCCAAGAACCGGGACAGAACACCGGGGAGCTGTTTTTT.

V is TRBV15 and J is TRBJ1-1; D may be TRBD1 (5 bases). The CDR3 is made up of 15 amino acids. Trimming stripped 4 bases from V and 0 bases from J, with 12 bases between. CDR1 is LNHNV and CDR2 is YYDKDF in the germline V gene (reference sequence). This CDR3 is CATSTGANMNTEAFF. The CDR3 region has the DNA TGTGCCACCAGCACCGGGGCTAACATGAACACTGAAGCTTTCTTT.

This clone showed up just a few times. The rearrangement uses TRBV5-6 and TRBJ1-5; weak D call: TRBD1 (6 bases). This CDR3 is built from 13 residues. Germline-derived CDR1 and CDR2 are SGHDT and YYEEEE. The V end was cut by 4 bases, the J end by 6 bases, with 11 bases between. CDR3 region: CASSTQGTQPQHF. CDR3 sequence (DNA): TGTGCCAGCAGCACCCAGGGGACTCAGCCCCAGCATTTT.

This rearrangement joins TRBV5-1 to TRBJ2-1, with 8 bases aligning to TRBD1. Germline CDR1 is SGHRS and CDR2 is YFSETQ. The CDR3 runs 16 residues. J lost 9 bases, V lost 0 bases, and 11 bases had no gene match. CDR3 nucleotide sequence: TGCGCCAGCAGCTTGGCCGGGACAGGTGGTACCCGTGAGCAGTTCTTC. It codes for CASSLAGTGGTREQFF. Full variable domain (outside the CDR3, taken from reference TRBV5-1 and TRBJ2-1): KAGVTQTPRYLIKTRGQQVTLSCSPISGHRSVSWYQQTPGQGLQFLFEYFSETQRNKGNFPGRFSGRQFSNSRSEMNVSTLELGDSALYLCASSLAGTGGTREQFFGPGTRLTVL.

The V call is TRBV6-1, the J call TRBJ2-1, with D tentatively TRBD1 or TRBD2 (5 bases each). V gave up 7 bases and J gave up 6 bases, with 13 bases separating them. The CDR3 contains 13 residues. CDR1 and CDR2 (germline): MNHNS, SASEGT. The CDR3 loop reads CASNWDGINEQFF. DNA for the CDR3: TGTGCCAGCAACTGGGACGGCATCAATGAGCAGTTCTTC.

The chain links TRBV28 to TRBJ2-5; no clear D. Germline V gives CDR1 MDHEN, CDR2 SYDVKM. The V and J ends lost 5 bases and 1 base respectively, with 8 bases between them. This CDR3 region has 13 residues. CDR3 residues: CASSPTIQETQYF. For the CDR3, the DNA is TGTGCCAGCAGTCCGACAATCCAAGAGACCCAGTACTTC.

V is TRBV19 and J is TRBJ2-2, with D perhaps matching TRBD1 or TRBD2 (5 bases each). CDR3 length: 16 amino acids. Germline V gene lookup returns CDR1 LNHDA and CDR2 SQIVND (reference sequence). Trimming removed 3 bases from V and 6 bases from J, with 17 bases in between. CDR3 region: CASSILRDVGAGELFF. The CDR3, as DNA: TGTGCCAGTAGTATTCTCCGGGACGTGGGAGCCGGGGAGCTGTTTTTT.

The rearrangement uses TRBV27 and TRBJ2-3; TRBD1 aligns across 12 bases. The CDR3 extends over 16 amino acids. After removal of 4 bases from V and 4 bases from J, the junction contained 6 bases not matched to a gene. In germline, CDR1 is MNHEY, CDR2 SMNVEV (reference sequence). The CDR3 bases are TGTGCCAGCAGTTATCTAGGGACAGGGGGCGCAGATACGCAGTATTTT. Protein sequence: CASSYLGTGGADTQYF.

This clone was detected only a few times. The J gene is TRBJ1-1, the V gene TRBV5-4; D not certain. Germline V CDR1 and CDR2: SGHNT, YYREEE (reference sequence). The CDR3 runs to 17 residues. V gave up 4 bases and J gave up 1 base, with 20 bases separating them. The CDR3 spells CASSQDPSSMGNTEAFF. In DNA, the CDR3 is TGTGCCAGCAGCCAAGACCCAAGTTCGATGGGGAACACTGAAGCTTTCTTT.

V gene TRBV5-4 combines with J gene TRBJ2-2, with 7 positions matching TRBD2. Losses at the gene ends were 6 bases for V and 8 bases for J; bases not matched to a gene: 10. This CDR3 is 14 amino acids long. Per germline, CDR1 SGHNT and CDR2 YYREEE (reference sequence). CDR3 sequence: CASTPGSGVGELFF. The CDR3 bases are TGTGCCAGCACCCCTGGGAGCGGGGTAGGGGAGCTGTTTTTT.

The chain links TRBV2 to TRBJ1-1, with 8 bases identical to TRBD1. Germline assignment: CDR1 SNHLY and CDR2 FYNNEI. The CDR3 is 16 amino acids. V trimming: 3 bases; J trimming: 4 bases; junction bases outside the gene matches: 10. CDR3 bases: TGTGCCAGCAGTGATGGCCAGGGGGCGCTGGGCACTGAAGCTTTCTTT. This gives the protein CASSDGQGALGTEAFF. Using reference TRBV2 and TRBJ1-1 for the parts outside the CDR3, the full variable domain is EPEVTQTPSHQVTQMGQEVILRCVPISNHLYFYWYRQILGQKVEFLVSFYNNEISEKSEIFDDQFSVERPDGSNFTLKIRSTKLEDSAMYFCASSDGQGALGTEAFFGQGTRLTVV.

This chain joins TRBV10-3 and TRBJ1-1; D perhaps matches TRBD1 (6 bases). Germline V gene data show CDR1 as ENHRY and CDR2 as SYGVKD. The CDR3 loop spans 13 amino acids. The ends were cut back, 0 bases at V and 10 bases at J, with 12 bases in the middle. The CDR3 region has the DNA TGTGCCATCAGTGAGTCTTATTCACAGGGAGCTTTCTTT. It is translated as CAISESYSQGAFF.